This TCR beta chain is from a study of blood T cell repertoires in COVID-19. Study details: Whether acute or convalescent, the COVID-19 samples came from the United States, Italy and Spain.

Data came from immunoSEQ multiplex PCR; TCRdb stores just in-frame clones and leaves some out. The repertoire has 65,000 to 80,000 clones, about 90% of them found once; the top ten carry 5.8%. CDR3 size: 15 residues. The junction had 5 bases not matched to a gene; V was cut back by 0 bases and J by 9 bases. Germline CDR1 is LGHNA and CDR2 is YNFKEQ. The specimen was peripheral blood. This TCR came from a human donor in a cohort sampled during active COVID-19. The chain uses TRBV4-2 and TRBJ1-6, with 7 positions matching TRBD1. CDR3 bases: TGTGCCAGCAGCCAAGATCGACAGGGAGGTTCACCCCTCCACTTT. Translating gives CASSQDRQGGSPLHF.